The next 8 T cell receptor beta chains were all read from a single sample in a study of T cell repertoires in cytomegalovirus infection (dated by TCRdb to between 2018 and 2021). The sequencing machine was an Illumina HiSeq 1500. In-frame beta chains were kept once TCRdb had trimmed the public reads at Q25 with fastp and called clones with MiXCR. Every distinct CDR3 protein forms one entry, paired with its most common genes and DNA. This sample has almost 500,000 distinct CDR3 sequences in its table, and around 11% of those were observed once. Roughly 10% of the sample is taken by the ten largest. The sequenced sample was PBMCs. These receptors all stem from a human donor in good health (CMV status not recorded). Some clones in this sample may be carry-over from other donors' samples.

Many counts were recorded for this clonotype. V is TRBV29-1 and J is TRBJ1-1, with no clear D. The CDR3 length is 15 residues. V lost 5 bases to trimming and J lost 5 bases, with 21 bases between them. Germline V gene sequence: CDR1 SQVTM, CDR2 ANQGSEA. CDR3 sequence (DNA): TGCAGCGTTTCCCCGCTCAGCTCGGTGGGGACTGAAGCTTTCTTT. It encodes CSVSPLSSVGTEAFF. Together with reference TRBV29-1 and TRBJ1-1, the CDR3 gives the full variable domain: SAVISQKPSRDICQRGTSLTIQCQVDSQVTMMFWYRQQPGQSLTLIATANQGSEATYESGFVIDKFPISRPNLTFSTLTVSNMSPEDSSIYLCSVSPLSSVGTEAFFGQGTRLTVV.

At least ten counts were recorded for this clonotype. The CDR3 region has the DNA TGTGCCAGCAGACCGGCTGCTCGGGCGGCGAACACTGAAGCTTTCTTT. Its protein is CASRPAARAANTEAFF. This sequence joins TRBV7-9 and TRBJ1-1, with unresolved D. Germline V lookup: CDR1 SEHNR, CDR2 FQNEAQ (reference sequence). CDR3 length: 16 residues. The V gene lost 6 bases and the J gene lost 1 base, with 18 bases spanning the gap.

This clonotype was seen a few times. The genes are TRBV27 and TRBJ1-6; D call uncertain. The CDR3 covers 17 residues. Trimming took off 0 bases at V and 0 bases at J, with 9 bases between the two ends. CDR1 is MNHEY and CDR2 is SMNVEV in the germline V gene (reference sequence). CDR3 sequence: CASSLSAGSSYNSPLHF. The CDR3 nucleotides are TGTGCCAGCAGTTTATCGGCCGGGAGCTCCTATAATTCACCCCTCCACTTT.

This clonotype was found a few times. The gene calls are TRBV19 and TRBJ2-7; the match to TRBD2 covers 7 bases. The CDR3 has 15 residues. The junction had 13 bases not matched to a gene; V was cut back by 6 bases and J by 5 bases. Germline-derived CDR1 and CDR2 are LNHDA and SQIVND (reference sequence). DNA for the CDR3: TGTGCCAGTAGGGCTAGCGGTCCCCCAAGGGACGAGCAGTACTTC. Amino acids: CASRASGPPRDEQYF.

This clonotype was counted ten times or more. The chain has TRBV6-6 and TRBJ2-1, with 7 bases that match TRBD2. The junction had 2 bases not matched to a gene; V was cut back by 2 bases and J by 10 bases. The CDR3 covers 12 residues. The germline CDR1 and CDR2 sequences are MNHNY and SVGAGI (reference sequence). The CDR3 sequence is CASSYAGDEQFF. Written as DNA, the CDR3 is TGTGCCAGCAGTTACGCGGGAGACGAGCAGTTCTTC.

Many counts were recorded for this clonotype. The chain carries TRBV20-1 and TRBJ2-7; no clear D gene. Trimming cost V 6 bases and J 2 bases, with 8 bases left between them. The CDR3 has 11 residues. From germline, CDR1 is DFQATT and CDR2 SNEGSKA (reference sequence). CDR3 loop: CSAALTYEQYF. DNA for the CDR3: TGCAGTGCGGCCTTGACCTACGAGCAGTACTTC.

This chain uses TRBV9 with TRBJ2-5; D gene unclear. The CDR3 covers 16 residues. Trimming removed 0 bases at V and 4 bases at J, with 16 bases between. Germline V lookup: CDR1 SGDLS, CDR2 YYNGEE. CDR3 protein: CASSVDRVYSGETQYF. The CDR3 bases are TGTGCCAGCAGCGTAGACAGAGTCTACAGTGGAGAGACCCAGTACTTC.

The chain links TRBV2 to TRBJ2-5, with 8 bases identical to TRBD1. J was trimmed by 5 bases and V by 7 bases; bases with no gene match: 6. The CDR3 runs 13 residues. The germline CDR1 and CDR2 sequences are SNHLY and FYNNEI. CDR3 region: CASMYRGDETQYF. For the CDR3, the DNA is TGTGCCAGCATGTACAGGGGGGATGAGACCCAGTACTTC.